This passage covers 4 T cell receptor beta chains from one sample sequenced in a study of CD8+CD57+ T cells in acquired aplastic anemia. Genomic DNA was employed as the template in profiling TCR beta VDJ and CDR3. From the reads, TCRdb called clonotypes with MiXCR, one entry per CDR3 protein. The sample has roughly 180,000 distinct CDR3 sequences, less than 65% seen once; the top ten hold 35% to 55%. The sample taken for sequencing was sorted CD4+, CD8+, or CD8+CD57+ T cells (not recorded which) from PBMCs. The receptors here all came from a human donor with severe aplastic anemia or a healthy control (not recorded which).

The CDR3 nucleotides read TGCAGTGCTAGGGAGGGCGCGGGCGAGCAGTACTTC. As protein: CSAREGAGEQYF. This chain links TRBV20-1 with TRBJ2-7; maybe TRBD2 (6 bases). CDR3 length: 12 residues. Trimming stripped 3 bases from V and 6 bases from J, with 12 bases between. Germline V gene data show CDR1 as DFQATT and CDR2 as SNEGSKA (reference sequence).

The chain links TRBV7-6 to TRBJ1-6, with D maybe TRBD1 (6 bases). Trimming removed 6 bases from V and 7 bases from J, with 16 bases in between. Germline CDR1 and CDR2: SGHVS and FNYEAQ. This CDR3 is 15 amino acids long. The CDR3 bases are TGTGCCAGCAGGCAAACCGGGACACAAAATTCACCCCTCCACTTT. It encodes CASRQTGTQNSPLHF.

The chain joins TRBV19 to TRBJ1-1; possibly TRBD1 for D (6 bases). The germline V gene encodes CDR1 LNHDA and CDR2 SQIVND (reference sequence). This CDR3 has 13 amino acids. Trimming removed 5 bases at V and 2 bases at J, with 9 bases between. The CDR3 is CASSHRDNTEAFF. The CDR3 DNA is TGTGCCAGTAGTCACAGGGACAACACTGAAGCTTTCTTT.

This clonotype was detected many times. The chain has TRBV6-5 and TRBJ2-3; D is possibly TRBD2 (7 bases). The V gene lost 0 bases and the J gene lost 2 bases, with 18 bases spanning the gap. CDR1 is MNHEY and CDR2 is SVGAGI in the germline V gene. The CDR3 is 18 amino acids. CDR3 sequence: CASSYSIGEGGTTDTQYF. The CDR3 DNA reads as TGTGCCAGCAGTTACTCGATTGGGGAGGGGGGCACCACAGATACGCAGTATTTT.